Included here is one T cell receptor beta chain sequence, with context. Its antigen is unknown. This sample was included in a study of shared clonotypes between healthy human individuals. Clones were sequenced by immunoSEQ multiplex PCR, and TCRdb holds only the in-frame ones, with some missing. Of 2 million to 2.5 million clones listed, about 90% are singletons. General observations from the study: Non-shared clonotypes displayed generation probabilities falling below those of clonotypes present in all four donors.

Germline-derived CDR1 and CDR2 are SGHRS and YFSETQ. The CDR3 loop spans 17 amino acids. J lost 3 bases, V lost 3 bases, and 10 bases had no gene match. This clonotype originated in a man between 18 and 29 years old in good health. Some clones in this sample may be carry-over from other donors' samples. The source material was naive CD4+ T cells from PBMCs. Subset in this sample: CD45RA+ positively selected. V usage is TRBV5-1 and J usage is TRBJ2-5; 11 nucleotides align to TRBD2. CDR3 in amino acids: CASSSNLAGGHKETQYF. The CDR3 DNA reads as TGCGCCAGCAGCTCGAATCTAGCGGGAGGCCACAAAGAGACCCAGTACTTC. The complete variable domain, with remaining parts taken from reference TRBV5-1 and TRBJ2-5, reads KAGVTQTPRYLIKTRGQQVTLSCSPISGHRSVSWYQQTPGQGLQFLFEYFSETQRNKGNFPGRFSGRQFSNSRSEMNVSTLELGDSALYLCASSSNLAGGHKETQYFGPGTRLLVL.